This TCR beta chain was obtained from a study of PD-1 blockade in mismatch repair-deficient tumors. CDR3 length equals 14 residues. Trimming at V came to 4 bases and at J to 2 bases, leaving 3 bases not matched to a gene. Germline V gene lookup returns CDR1 SGHNT and CDR2 YYREEE (reference sequence). Three pembrolizumab responders had their TCRs sequenced. Only in-frame clones appear in the TCRdb table, and some are missing; sequencing was by immunoSEQ multiplex PCR. The sample holds roughly 45,000 clones, 77% seen once. This chain joins TRBV5-4 and TRBJ2-7; 10 nucleotides line up with TRBD2. The clonotype originates from an adult with mismatch repair-deficient cancer. This specimen consisted of PBMCs, obtained before pembrolizumab treatment. The CDR3 protein is CASSPSGRAYEQYF. The CDR3 nucleotides are TGTGCCAGCAGCCCCAGCGGGAGGGCCTACGAGCAGTACTTC.